The next 12 T cell receptor beta chains were all read from a single sample in a study of beta chain features in type 1 diabetes. Their specific antigens are unknown. What was sequenced were expressed TCRB transcripts, since all of the isolated RNA had been reverse transcribed. The protocol was immunoSEQ multiplex PCR, while the TCRdb copy is restricted to in-frame clones and leaves out a portion. Of 310,000 or so clones in the sample, around 8.5% were seen once. Study results and limitations: Moderately but significantly shorter TCRB CDR3s were found in Type 1 diabetes patients in all four CD4+ subsets.

Sequencing was carried out using central memory CD4+ T cells from blood. These receptors originate from a man under 40 with type 1 diabetes.

The chain couples TRBV30 to TRBJ1-6, with 7 bases matching TRBD1. Germline values: CDR1 GTSNPN, CDR2 SVGIG (reference sequence). CDR3 size: 16 residues. The junction had 9 bases not matched to a gene; V was cut back by 1 base and J by 6 bases. The CDR3: CAWSASDRVRNSPLHF. CDR3 DNA: TGTGCCTGGAGTGCTTCCGACAGGGTTCGTAATTCACCCCTCCACTTT.

This chain joins TRBV28 and TRBJ1-5; D is unresolved. CDR3 length equals 15 residues. V was shortened by 8 bases and J by 5 bases, with 19 bases between the two germline ends. Per the germline V gene, CDR1 is MDHEN and CDR2 is SYDVKM. CDR3 protein: CASRTQHVGDQPQHF. The CDR3 bases are TGTGCCAGCCGAACTCAGCATGTTGGGGATCAGCCCCAGCATTTT. The full variable domain, rest sourced from reference TRBV28 and TRBJ1-5, is DVKVTQSSRYLVKRTGEKVFLECVQDMDHENMFWYRQDPGLGLRLIYFSYDVKMKEKGDIPEGYSVSREKKERFSLILESASTNQTSMYLCASRTQHVGDQPQHFGDGTRLSIL.

The V and J genes are TRBV29-1 and TRBJ2-3; D possibly uses TRBD1 or TRBD2 (5 bases each). The CDR3 consists of 13 residues. CDR1 and CDR2 (germline): SQVTM, ANQGSEA. Trimming pared 7 bases from V and 5 bases from J, leaving 16 bases between. CDR3 sequence reads: CSALRDQIDTQYF. In nucleotides, the CDR3 is TGCAGCGCCCTCCGGGACCAAATAGATACGCAGTATTTT.

The chain joins TRBV9 to TRBJ1-1; D perhaps matches TRBD1 (5 bases). The CDR3 has 18 residues. Trimming pared 3 bases from V and 1 base from J, leaving 22 bases between. Germline values: CDR1 SGDLS, CDR2 YYNGEE. For the CDR3, the DNA is TGTGCCAGCAGCGACGCCTTGGGGCAGGGTACCGGGAACACTGAAGCTTTCTTT. Translating gives CASSDALGQGTGNTEAFF.

The table lists this clone with many counts. This sequence joins TRBV4-3 and TRBJ2-3, with D perhaps matching TRBD1 or TRBD2 (6 bases each). This CDR3 is built from 14 residues. Per the germline V gene, CDR1 is LGHNA and CDR2 is YSLEER. Trimming pared 0 bases from V and 6 bases from J, leaving 10 bases between. CDR3 nucleotide sequence: TGCGCCAGCAGCCAAGATGGGGGGCGGGATACGCAGTATTTT. It yields the protein CASSQDGGRDTQYF.

This chain joins TRBV10-3 and TRBJ1-2, with 7 bases lining up with TRBD1. The V gene end was trimmed by 11 bases and the J gene end by 7 bases; junction bases not matched to a gene: 13. The germline V gene encodes CDR1 ENHRY and CDR2 SYGVKD. CDR3 length equals 13 residues. The CDR3 region is CALSGEGATGYTF. The CDR3 DNA reads as TGTGCCCTTTCCGGGGAGGGGGCTACTGGCTACACCTTC.

The chain carries TRBV6-1 and TRBJ1-6; 7 nucleotides line up with TRBD1. V lost 3 bases, J lost 8 bases, and 7 bases stayed unmatched. There are 15 residues in the CDR3. Germline loops: CDR1 MNHNS, CDR2 SASEGT. CDR3 amino acids: CASSERQGADSPLHF. In DNA form, the CDR3 reads TGTGCCAGCAGTGAGCGACAGGGAGCCGATTCACCCCTCCACTTT.

Many counts were recorded for this clone. This chain joins TRBV5-1 and TRBJ2-3; D gene ambiguous. This CDR3 is built from 14 residues. Trimming took 4 bases from V and 3 from J, leaving 12 bases between them. Germline V lookup: CDR1 SGHRS, CDR2 YFSETQ. The CDR3 DNA sequence: TGCGCCAGCAGCCGACAAACCGAGACAGATACGCAGTATTTT. This codes for CASSRQTETDTQYF.

The chain employs TRBV2 and TRBJ2-5; tentatively, D is TRBD2 (6 bases). Trimming removed 7 bases at V and 3 bases at J, with 12 bases between. CDR1 and CDR2 from the germline V gene are SNHLY and FYNNEI. The CDR3 loop spans 13 amino acids. The CDR3 region is CASKAGFKETQYF. CDR3 sequence (DNA): TGTGCCAGCAAGGCGGGGTTTAAAGAGACCCAGTACTTC.

This clone was observed many times. V and J are TRBV27 and TRBJ2-3; D is unresolved. The CDR3 length is 14 residues. V lost 0 bases and J 0 bases, leaving 4 bases between the germline ends. Germline-derived CDR1 and CDR2 are MNHEY and SMNVEV (reference sequence). This CDR3 is CASSLSASTDTQYF. CDR3 in DNA: TGTGCCAGCAGTTTATCGGCTAGCACAGATACGCAGTATTTT.

This clone has only a few counts. The chain employs TRBV25-1 and TRBJ1-2, with a weak D call TRBD1 (6 bases). V was cut by 4 bases and J by 8 bases, with 11 bases left in between. CDR1 is MGHDK, CDR2 SYGVNS, per germline. The CDR3 consists of 12 residues. As DNA, the CDR3 is TGTGCCAGCAGTGCAACAGGGCGAGGCTACACCTTC. Its protein is CASSATGRGYTF.

A few counts support this clone. CDR3 in amino acids: CASSTYRVGANVLTF. In DNA form, the CDR3 reads TGTGCCAGCAGCACCTACAGGGTTGGGGCCAACGTCCTGACTTTC. The rearrangement links TRBV7-2 to TRBJ2-6; a possible D gene is TRBD1 (6 bases). The V and J ends lost 5 bases and 3 bases respectively, with 11 bases between them. The CDR3 totals 15 residues. Germline CDR1 reads SGHTA; CDR2 reads FQGNSA.